The next 20 T cell receptor beta chains were all read from a single sample in a study of tissue T cells after allogeneic stem cell transplantation. TCRdb's copy holds only in-frame clones and misses some; the assay was immunoSEQ multiplex PCR. This sample has approximately 640 clones, with roughly 50% found just once. Regarding time point: mouse harvest day 14 after allogeneic transplant. Mouse grafts combined 10^7 T-cell-depleted bone marrow cells with 10^6 splenic CD5+ T cells. What was sequenced was liver tissue. All receptors derive from a female BALB/c mouse given C57BL/6 T cells with graft-versus-host disease after an allogeneic hematopoietic cell transplant.

Comments on this clone: Gene names are mouse gene names. The CDR3 end lies 1 residue beyond the end of the read and is filled in from the germline J gene. The chain links TRBV12-1 to TRBJ2-5, with 7 bases matching TRBD1. CDR3 length: 14 residues. Germline V gene sequence: CDR1 SGHSN, CDR2 HYEKVE. V lost 0 bases and J lost 2; bases outside the gene matches: 1. The sequenced CDR3 bases are TGTGCCAGCTCTCTCGACAGGGCCCAAGACACCCAGTAC. This translates into CASSLDRAQDTQY. In full, the CDR3 is CASSLDRAQDTQYF.

Details on this clone: Gene names are mouse gene names. Read coverage stops 1 residue before the CDR3 terminus; the germline J gene supplies the remainder. V and J are TRBV24 and TRBJ2-7, with 11 bases identical to TRBD2. Germline assignment: CDR1 KGHTA and CDR2 FRNEEI. This CDR3 is 14 amino acids long. The V gene end was trimmed by 4 bases and the J gene end by 4 bases; junction bases not matched to a gene: 3. The CDR3 DNA, read in part, is TGTGCCAGCAGTCCTGGACTGGGGGGTTATGAACAGTAC. Translating gives CASSPGLGGYEQY. From start to end, the CDR3 is CASSPGLGGYEQYF.

Note on this clone: Germline and genes: mouse. The read gets to within 1 residue of the CDR3 end, and the germline J gene fills in the rest. The chain employs TRBV23 and TRBJ1-6; the D segment call TRBD1 is taken from the table without a DNA check. TRBJ1-6 is an ORF; its function is uncertain. The CDR3 spans 16 residues. Germline V lookup: CDR1 KGHTA, CDR2 FQNQQP. The covered CDR3 bases are TGCTCCAGCGTGAGACAGGGGGCTTCCTATAATTCGCCCCTCTAC. It translates to CSSVRQGASYNSPLY. The whole CDR3 protein reads CSSVRQGASYNSPLYF.

This clone was recorded a few times. Gene names are the mouse ones. The CDR3 is cut off 1 residue early in the read; its end comes from the germline J gene. The V gene is TRBV26, the J gene TRBJ1-3; no firm D call. Germline V gene data show CDR1 as KGHPV and CDR2 as FQNQEV (reference sequence). V dropped 4 bases and J dropped 0 bases, with 4 bases sitting between them. This CDR3 has 13 amino acids. CDR3 residues: CASSPDSGNTLYF. The CDR3 bases that were read are TGTGCCAGCAGTCCGGATTCTGGAAATACGCTCTAT.

Comments on this clone: The gene symbols are mouse symbols. The CDR3 sequence is CASSIPGANTEVFF. The CDR3 bases that were read are TGTGCTAGCAGTATCCCAGGGGCAAACACAGAAGTCTTC. The rearrangement joins TRBV17 to TRBJ1-1, with a tentative D call TRBD1 (6 bases). The CDR3 is cut off 1 residue early in the read; its end comes from the germline J gene. The CDR3 extends over 14 amino acids. V shed 4 bases and J shed 0 bases, with 9 bases lying between them. Germline V gene lookup returns CDR1 MNHDT and CDR2 YYDKIL.

This clone was detected once. Mouse gene names apply. Read coverage stops 1 residue before the CDR3 terminus; the germline J gene supplies the remainder. The rearrangement links TRBV12-2 to TRBJ2-2; the D gene is possibly TRBD1 (7 bases). CDR1 and CDR2 from the germline V gene are SGHLS and HYDKME. V shed 2 bases and J shed 5 bases, with 11 bases lying between them. This CDR3 has 14 residues. CDR3 DNA, as far as it was read: TGTGCCAGCTCTCAGGGGGCGGTTACCGGGCAGCTCTAC. This encodes CASSQGAVTGQLY. The whole CDR3 sequence is CASSQGAVTGQLYF. Filled out from reference TRBV12-2 and TRBJ2-2, the complete variable domain reads NSGVVQSPRYIIKGKGERSILKCIPISGHLSVAWYQQTQGQELKFFIQHYDKMERDKGNLPSRFSVQQFDDYHSEMNMSALELEDSAVYFCASSQGAVTGQLYFGEGSKLTVL.

This clone was recorded a few times. Gene names denote mouse genes. The sequence runs out 1 residue before the end of the CDR3; the remainder is reconstructed from the germline J gene. The rearrangement links TRBV19 to TRBJ1-2; D gene unclear. From germline, CDR1 is FNHDT and CDR2 SITEND (reference sequence). The CDR3 is 13 amino acids. Trimming took 1 base from V and 1 from J, leaving 5 bases between them. The part of the CDR3 DNA that was read is TGTGCCAGCAGTATAAAGGGAAACTCCGACTACACC. As protein: CASSIKGNSDYT. The CDR3 in full is CASSIKGNSDYTF. Supplemented by reference TRBV19 and TRBJ1-2, the full variable domain reads GGIITQTPKFLIGQEGQKLTLKCQQNFNHDTMYWYRQDSGKGLRLIYYSITENDLQKGDLSEGYDASREKKSSFSLTVTSAQKNEMAVFLCASSIKGNSDYTFGSGTRLLVI.

On this clone itself: Gene labels here are mouse ones. The read finishes 1 residue shy of the CDR3 end, and the germline J gene is used to complete it. The chain carries TRBV2 and TRBJ2-7, with 11 bases fitting TRBD2. CDR1 is LGHNA, CDR2 YSYQKL, per germline. This CDR3 has 14 amino acids. The trim removed 5 bases at V and 4 bases at J, leaving 4 bases unmatched. The CDR3 sequence is CASSSRLGGYEQYF. The DNA read from the CDR3 is TGTGCCAGCAGCTCTCGACTGGGGGGGTATGAACAGTAC.

This clone was recorded a few times. Gene names refer to mouse genes. The CDR3 extends 1 residue past the end of the read, so its final part is completed from the germline J gene. The rearrangement links TRBV3 to TRBJ1-3, with 9 bases lining up with TRBD1. Trimming at V came to 5 bases and at J to 2 bases, leaving 1 base not matched to a gene. This CDR3 is built from 14 residues. The germline CDR1 and CDR2 sequences are SNHLY and FYNGKV (reference sequence). CDR3 sequence: CASSRDRAGNTLYF. Incomplete CDR3 DNA: TGTGCCAGCAGCCGGGACAGGGCTGGAAATACGCTCTAT.

To note about this clone: The gene symbols are mouse symbols. From the germline J gene comes the end of the CDR3, since the read stops 1 residue before it. This sequence joins TRBV13-2 and TRBJ1-1, with TRBD1 matching over 7 bases. CDR1 is NNHNN, CDR2 SYGAGS, per germline (reference sequence). The CDR3 extends over 12 amino acids. Trimming removed 0 bases from V and 10 bases from J; junction bases left unmatched: 3. Incomplete CDR3 DNA: TGTGCCAGCGGTGATGAGGGGGCGAGAGTCTTC. Protein product: CASGDEGARVF. The full CDR3 protein is CASGDEGARVFF.

A remark on this clone: The genes are named according to mouse. The CDR3 end falls 1 residue outside the read, so it is completed with the germline J gene. The chain employs TRBV26 and TRBJ2-7; TRBD2 agrees at 7 bases. V shed 3 bases and J 0 bases; nucleotides not matched to a gene: 2. The CDR3 contains 14 residues. Per germline, CDR1 KGHPV and CDR2 FQNQEV (reference sequence). This CDR3 is CASSLGGGSYEQYF. The CDR3 DNA, read in part, is TGTGCCAGCAGTCTCGGGGGGGGCTCCTATGAACAGTAC.

Remarks on this clone: The listed genes are named as in mouse. The read is 1 residue too short to cover the CDR3 end, so that end is filled in from the germline J gene. V and J are TRBV12-2 and TRBJ1-1; D gene ambiguous. The length of the CDR3 is 12 residues. Germline assignment: CDR1 SGHLS and CDR2 HYDKME. The CDR3 is CLHQKSNTEVFF. CDR3 bases read: TGTCTTCACCAGAAATCAAACACAGAAGTCTTC.

This clone was counted a few times. Genes and germline come from the mouse. The missing CDR3 end, 1 residue past where the read stops, is filled in from the germline J gene. The V call is TRBV26, the J call TRBJ1-3, with D perhaps TRBD1 (5 bases). CDR3 length: 14 amino acids. Germline-derived CDR1 and CDR2 are KGHPV and FQNQEV (reference sequence). Between the trimmed V and J ends, which lost 0 bases and 4 bases, there was a span of 7 bases. The DNA read from the CDR3 is TGTGCCAGCAGTCTGTCGAACAGGGGAAATACGCTCTAT. It codes for CASSLSNRGNTLY. The entire CDR3 reads CASSLSNRGNTLYF.

Note on this clone: Mouse germline and gene names are used. The read comes to an end 1 residue before the CDR3 does, leaving the germline J gene to fill in the end. V usage is TRBV26 and J usage is TRBJ2-2; the match to TRBD1 covers 7 bases. Germline CDR1 is KGHPV and CDR2 is FQNQEV (reference sequence). The CDR3 is made up of 14 amino acids. V lost 4 bases and J lost 3; bases outside the gene matches: 2. CDR3 bases read: TGTGCCAGCAGTCCACAGGGGCACACCGGGCAGCTCTAC. Translating it yields CASSPQGHTGQLY. In full, the CDR3 is CASSPQGHTGQLYF.

As to this clone: The listed genes are named as in mouse. The read halts 1 residue ahead of the CDR3 end, with the missing end drawn from the germline J gene. This rearrangement joins TRBV12-2 to TRBJ1-3; D gene unclear. The germline CDR1 and CDR2 sequences are SGHLS and HYDKME. The CDR3 length is 15 residues. With 1 base removed from V and 0 bases from J, the gap between germline ends came to 9 bases. The sequenced CDR3 bases are TGTGCCAGCTCTCTTGGGTTTAATTCTGGAAATACGCTCTAT. Its translation: CASSLGFNSGNTLY. The CDR3, in full, reads CASSLGFNSGNTLYF.

Of note for this clone: Germline and genes here are mouse. Read data end 1 residue before the CDR3 end; the end is taken from the germline J gene. The chain carries TRBV26 and TRBJ2-5; D is undetermined. The germline V gene has CDR1 KGHPV and CDR2 FQNQEV (reference sequence). The CDR3 runs to 13 residues. Trimming removed 3 bases at V and 0 bases at J, with 4 bases between. The covered CDR3 bases are TGTGCCAGCAGTCTTGGGAACCAAGACACCCAGTAC. It codes for CASSLGNQDTQY. The whole CDR3 is CASSLGNQDTQYF. Filled out from reference TRBV26 and TRBJ2-5, the complete variable domain reads NSKVIQTPRYLVKGQGQKAKMRCIPEKGHPVVFWYQQNKNNEFKFLINFQNQEVLQQIDMTEKRFSAECPSNSPCSLEIQSSEAGDSALYLCASSLGNQDTQYFGPGTRLLVL.

This clone has only one observation. Gene names and germline refer to mouse. The sequenced fragment ends 1 residue before the CDR3 boundary, so the rest is inferred from the germline J gene. The chain joins TRBV26 to TRBJ1-6; 9 bases are shared with TRBD1. TRBJ1-6 is noted as an ORF with a role that remains uncertain. CDR1 KGHPV and CDR2 FQNQEV come from the germline V gene (reference sequence). Trimming cost V 6 bases and J 3 bases; bases outside gene matches: 0. The CDR3 is 14 amino acids. The CDR3 bases that were read are TGTGCCAGCAGGGGACAGGGCTATAATTCGCCCCTCTAC. This encodes CASRGQGYNSPLY. The full CDR3 protein reads CASRGQGYNSPLYF.

Note on this clone: Here the gene names and germline are mouse. The read is 1 residue too short to cover the CDR3 end, so that end is filled in from the germline J gene. This chain joins TRBV4 and TRBJ2-7, with TRBD2 matching 11 bases. The CDR3 has 14 amino acids. V shed 5 bases, J shed 4 bases, and the junction held 4 bases outside the gene matches. In germline, CDR1 is LGHDT, CDR2 YNNKQL (reference sequence). The part of the CDR3 DNA that was read is TGTGCCAGCAGCCCTCGGGACTGGGGGTATGAACAGTAC. Translation gives CASSPRDWGYEQY. The entire CDR3 is CASSPRDWGYEQYF.

This clone appeared a few times. Genes and germline are mouse. The CDR3 spells CASSPTGTSPLYF. The sequenced CDR3 bases are TGTGCCAGCAGCCCTACAGGGACTTCGCCCCTCTAC. The chain employs TRBV4 and TRBJ1-6; D is perhaps TRBD1 (6 bases). The sequenced fragment ends 1 residue before the CDR3 boundary, so the rest is inferred from the germline J gene. TRBJ1-6 is filed as an ORF, its function uncertain. Trimming took off 5 bases at V and 9 bases at J, with 11 bases between the two ends. Germline CDR1 LGHDT, CDR2 YNNKQL (reference sequence). The CDR3 contains 13 residues.

About this clone: Mouse gene names apply. The CDR3 bases that were read are TGTGCCAGCAGTGTCACGGGACAGGGGGCGGGTGAACAGTAC. Translated: CASSVTGQGAGEQY. The full CDR3 protein is CASSVTGQGAGEQYF. This chain uses TRBV13-1 with TRBJ2-7; 12 bases are a match to TRBD1. The CDR3 extends 1 residue past the end of the read, so its final part is completed from the germline J gene. Germline V gene lookup returns CDR1 NSHNY and CDR2 SYGAGN. The V gene end was trimmed by 3 bases and the J gene end by 6 bases; junction bases not matched to a gene: 7. CDR3 length equals 15 residues.